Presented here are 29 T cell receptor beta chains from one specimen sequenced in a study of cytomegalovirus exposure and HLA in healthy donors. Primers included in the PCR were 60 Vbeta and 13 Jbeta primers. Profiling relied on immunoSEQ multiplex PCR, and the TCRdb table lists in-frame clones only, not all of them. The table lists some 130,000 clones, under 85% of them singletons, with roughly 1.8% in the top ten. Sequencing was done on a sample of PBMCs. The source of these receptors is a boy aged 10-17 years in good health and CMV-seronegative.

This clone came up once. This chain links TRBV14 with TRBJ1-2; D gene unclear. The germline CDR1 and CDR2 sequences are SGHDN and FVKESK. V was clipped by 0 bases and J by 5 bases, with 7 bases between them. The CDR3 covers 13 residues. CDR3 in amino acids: CASSQDRRYGYTF. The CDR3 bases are TGTGCCAGCAGCCAAGATCGGCGGTATGGCTACACCTTC.

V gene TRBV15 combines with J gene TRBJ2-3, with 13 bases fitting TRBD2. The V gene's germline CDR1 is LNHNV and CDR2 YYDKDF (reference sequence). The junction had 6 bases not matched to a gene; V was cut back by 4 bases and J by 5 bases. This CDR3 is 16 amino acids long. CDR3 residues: CATSTRLAGGRDTQYF. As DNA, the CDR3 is TGTGCCACCAGCACGCGACTAGCGGGGGGAAGAGATACGCAGTATTTT.

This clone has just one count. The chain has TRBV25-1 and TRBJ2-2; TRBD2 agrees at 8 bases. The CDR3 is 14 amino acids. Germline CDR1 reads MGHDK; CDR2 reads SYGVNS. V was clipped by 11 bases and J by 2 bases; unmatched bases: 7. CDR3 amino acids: CAAAGLANTGELFF. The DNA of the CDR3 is TGTGCCGCGGCCGGACTAGCTAACACCGGGGAGCTGTTTTTT.

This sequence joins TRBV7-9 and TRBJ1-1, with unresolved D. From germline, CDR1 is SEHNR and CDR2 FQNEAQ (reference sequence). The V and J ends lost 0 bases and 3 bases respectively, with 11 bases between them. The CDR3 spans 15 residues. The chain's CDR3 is CASSLARAIDTEAFF. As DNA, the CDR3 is TGTGCCAGCAGCTTAGCTAGAGCAATAGACACTGAAGCTTTCTTT.

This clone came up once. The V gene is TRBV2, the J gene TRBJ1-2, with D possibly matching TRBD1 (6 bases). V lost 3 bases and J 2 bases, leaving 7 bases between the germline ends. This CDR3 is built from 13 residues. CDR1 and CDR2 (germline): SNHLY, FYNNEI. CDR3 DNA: TGTGCCAGCAGTGACCAGGGGAACTATGGCTACACCTTC. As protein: CASSDQGNYGYTF.

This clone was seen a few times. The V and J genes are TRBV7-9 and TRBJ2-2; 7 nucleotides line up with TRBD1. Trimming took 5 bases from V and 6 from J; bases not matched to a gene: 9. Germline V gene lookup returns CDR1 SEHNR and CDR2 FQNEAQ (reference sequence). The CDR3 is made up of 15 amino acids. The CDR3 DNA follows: TGTGCCAGCAGCGACAGGGTTGGGAGTCCCGGGGAGCTGTTTTTT. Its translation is CASSDRVGSPGELFF.

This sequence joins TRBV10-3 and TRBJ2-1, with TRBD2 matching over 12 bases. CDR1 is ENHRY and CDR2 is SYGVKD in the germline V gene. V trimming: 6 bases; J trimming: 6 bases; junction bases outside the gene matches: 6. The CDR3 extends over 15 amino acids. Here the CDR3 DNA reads TGTGCCATCAGGGCTAGCGGGGGGGCGGGCAATGAGCAGTTCTTC. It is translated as CAIRASGGAGNEQFF.

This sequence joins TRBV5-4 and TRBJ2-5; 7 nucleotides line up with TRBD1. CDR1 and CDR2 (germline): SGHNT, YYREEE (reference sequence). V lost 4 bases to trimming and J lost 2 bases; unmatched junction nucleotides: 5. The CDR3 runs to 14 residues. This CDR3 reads CASSHVGQQETQYF. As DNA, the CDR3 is TGTGCCAGCAGCCACGTGGGACAGCAAGAGACCCAGTACTTC.

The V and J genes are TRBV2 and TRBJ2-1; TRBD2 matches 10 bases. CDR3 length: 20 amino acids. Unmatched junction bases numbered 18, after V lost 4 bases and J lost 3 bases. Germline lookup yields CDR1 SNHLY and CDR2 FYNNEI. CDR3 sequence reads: CASSVPGFLAGENYYNEQFF. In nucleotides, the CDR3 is TGTGCCAGCAGTGTTCCGGGTTTCCTAGCGGGAGAGAATTACTACAATGAGCAGTTCTTC. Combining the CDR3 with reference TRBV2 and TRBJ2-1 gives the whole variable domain EPEVTQTPSHQVTQMGQEVILRCVPISNHLYFYWYRQILGQKVEFLVSFYNNEISEKSEIFDDQFSVERPDGSNFTLKIRSTKLEDSAMYFCASSVPGFLAGENYYNEQFFGPGTRLTVL.

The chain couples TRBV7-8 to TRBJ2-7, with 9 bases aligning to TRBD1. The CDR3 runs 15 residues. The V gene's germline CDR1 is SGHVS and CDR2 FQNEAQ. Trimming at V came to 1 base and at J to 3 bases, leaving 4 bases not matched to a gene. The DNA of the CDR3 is TGTGCCAGCAGCTTAGATTTGGGACAGGGCTACGAGCAGTACTTC. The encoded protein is CASSLDLGQGYEQYF. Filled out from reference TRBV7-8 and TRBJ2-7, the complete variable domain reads GAGVSQSPRYKVAKRGQDVALRCDPISGHVSLFWYQQALGQGPEFLTYFQNEAQLDKSGLPSDRFFAERPEGSVSTLKIQRTQQEDSAVYLCASSLDLGQGYEQYFGPGTRLTVT.

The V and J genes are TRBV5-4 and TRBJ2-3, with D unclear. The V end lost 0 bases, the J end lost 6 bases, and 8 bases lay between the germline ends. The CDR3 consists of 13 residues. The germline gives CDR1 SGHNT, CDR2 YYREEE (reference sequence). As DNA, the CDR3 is TGTGCCAGCAGCTTGGTTCCGTTGGATACGCAGTATTTT. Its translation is CASSLVPLDTQYF.

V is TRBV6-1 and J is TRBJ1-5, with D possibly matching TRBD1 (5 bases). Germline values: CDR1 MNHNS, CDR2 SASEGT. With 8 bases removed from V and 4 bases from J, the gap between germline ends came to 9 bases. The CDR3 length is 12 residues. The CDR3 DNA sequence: TGTGCCAGCGACAGTTATAATCAGCCCCAGCATTTT. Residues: CASDSYNQPQHF.

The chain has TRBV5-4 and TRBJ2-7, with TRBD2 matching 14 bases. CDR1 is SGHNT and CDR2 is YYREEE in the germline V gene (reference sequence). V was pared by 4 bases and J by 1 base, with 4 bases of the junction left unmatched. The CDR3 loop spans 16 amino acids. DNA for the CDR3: TGTGCCAGCAGCCCCGGGACTAGCGGGAGTTCCTACGAGCAGTACTTC. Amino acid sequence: CASSPGTSGSSYEQYF.

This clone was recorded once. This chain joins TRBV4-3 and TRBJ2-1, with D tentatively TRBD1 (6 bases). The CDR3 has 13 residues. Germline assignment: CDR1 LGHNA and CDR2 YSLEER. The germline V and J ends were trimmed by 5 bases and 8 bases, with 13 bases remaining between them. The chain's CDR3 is CASSSRGGDEQFF. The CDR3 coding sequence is TGCGCCAGCAGCTCGCGAGGGGGTGATGAGCAGTTCTTC.

In nucleotides, the CDR3 is TGTGCCAGCAGCCAAGACAACAGGGGCCGGAGCGTTAGAGTCTCCTACAATGAGCAGTTCTTC. Its translation is CASSQDNRGRSVRVSYNEQFF. The rearrangement uses TRBV4-2 and TRBJ2-1, with 7 bases aligning to TRBD1. CDR3 length: 21 amino acids. CDR1 is LGHNA and CDR2 is YNFKEQ in the germline V gene. The ends lost 0 bases at V and 0 bases at J; junction bases unmatched: 17.

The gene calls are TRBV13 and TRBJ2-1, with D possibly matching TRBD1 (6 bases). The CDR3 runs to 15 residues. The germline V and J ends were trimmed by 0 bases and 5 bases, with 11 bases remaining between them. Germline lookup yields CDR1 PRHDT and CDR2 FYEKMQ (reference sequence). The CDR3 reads CASSLGTGYHNEQFF. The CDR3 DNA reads TGTGCCAGCAGCTTAGGCACAGGGTACCACAATGAGCAGTTCTTC.

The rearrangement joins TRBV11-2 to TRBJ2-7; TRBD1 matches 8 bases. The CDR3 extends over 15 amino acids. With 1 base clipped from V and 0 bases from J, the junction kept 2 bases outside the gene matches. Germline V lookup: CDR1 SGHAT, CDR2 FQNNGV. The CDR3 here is CASSLGDRSSYEQYF. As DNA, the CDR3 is TGTGCCAGCAGCTTAGGGGACAGGAGCTCCTACGAGCAGTACTTC.

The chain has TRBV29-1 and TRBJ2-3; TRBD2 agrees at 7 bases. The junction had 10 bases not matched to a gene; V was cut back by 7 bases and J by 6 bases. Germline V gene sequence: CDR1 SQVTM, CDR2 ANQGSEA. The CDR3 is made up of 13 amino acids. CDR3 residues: CSAQAGVGDTQYF. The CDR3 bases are TGCAGCGCTCAGGCGGGGGTCGGGGATACGCAGTATTTT.

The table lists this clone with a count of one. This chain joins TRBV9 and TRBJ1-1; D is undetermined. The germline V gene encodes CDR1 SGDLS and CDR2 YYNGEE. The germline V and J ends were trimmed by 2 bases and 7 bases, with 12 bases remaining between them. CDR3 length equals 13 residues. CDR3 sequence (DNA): TGTGCCAGCAGCGTCGGTCGGGTAGGTGAAGCTTTCTTT. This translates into CASSVGRVGEAFF.

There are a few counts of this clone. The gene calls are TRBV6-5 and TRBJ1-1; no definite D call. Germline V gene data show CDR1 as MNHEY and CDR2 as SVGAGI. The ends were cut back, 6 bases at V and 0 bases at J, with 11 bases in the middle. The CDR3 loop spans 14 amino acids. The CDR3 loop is CASSTGSVNTEAFF. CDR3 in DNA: TGTGCCAGCAGCACCGGGTCAGTGAACACTGAAGCTTTCTTT.

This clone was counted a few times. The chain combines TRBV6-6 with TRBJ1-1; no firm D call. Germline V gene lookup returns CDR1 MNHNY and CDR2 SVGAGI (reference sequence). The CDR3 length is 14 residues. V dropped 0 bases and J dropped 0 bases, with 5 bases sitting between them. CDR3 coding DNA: TGTGCCAGCAGTTACTCGCAGATGAACACTGAAGCTTTCTTT. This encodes CASSYSQMNTEAFF.

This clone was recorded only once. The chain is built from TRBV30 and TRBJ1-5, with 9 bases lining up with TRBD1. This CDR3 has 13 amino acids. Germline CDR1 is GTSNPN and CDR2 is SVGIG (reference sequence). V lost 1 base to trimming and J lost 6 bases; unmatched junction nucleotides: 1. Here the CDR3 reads CAWSGQGVQPQHF. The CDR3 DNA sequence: TGTGCCTGGAGTGGACAGGGGGTTCAGCCCCAGCATTTT.

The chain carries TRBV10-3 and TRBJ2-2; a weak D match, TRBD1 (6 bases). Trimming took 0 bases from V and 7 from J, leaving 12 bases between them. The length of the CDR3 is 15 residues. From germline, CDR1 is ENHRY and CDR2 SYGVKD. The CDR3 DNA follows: TGTGCCATCAGTGAGTCGGTTCAGGGGTACGGGGAGCTGTTTTTT. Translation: CAISESVQGYGELFF.

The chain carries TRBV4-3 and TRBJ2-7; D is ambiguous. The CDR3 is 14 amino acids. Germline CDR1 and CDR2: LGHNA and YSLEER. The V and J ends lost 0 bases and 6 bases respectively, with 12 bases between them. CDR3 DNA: TGCGCCAGCAGCCAAGAAAGAGGCAGAGGCGAGCAGTACTTC. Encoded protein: CASSQERGRGEQYF.

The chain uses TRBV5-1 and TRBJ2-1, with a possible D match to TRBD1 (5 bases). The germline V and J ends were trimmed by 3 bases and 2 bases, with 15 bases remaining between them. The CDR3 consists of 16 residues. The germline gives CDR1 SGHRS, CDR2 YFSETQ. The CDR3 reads CASSWKTVFPYNEQFF. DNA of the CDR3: TGCGCCAGCAGCTGGAAGACAGTTTTCCCCTACAATGAGCAGTTCTTC.

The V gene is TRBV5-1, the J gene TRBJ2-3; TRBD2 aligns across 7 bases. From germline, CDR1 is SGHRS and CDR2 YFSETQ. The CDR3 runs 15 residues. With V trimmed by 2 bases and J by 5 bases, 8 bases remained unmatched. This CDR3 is CASSFGAGDEDTQYF. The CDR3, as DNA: TGCGCCAGCAGCTTCGGCGCGGGAGACGAAGATACGCAGTATTTT.

The CDR3 reads CASSHRGTGEAGELFF. The CDR3 DNA sequence: TGCGCCAGCAGCCACCGGGGGACAGGGGAGGCCGGGGAGCTGTTTTTT. The chain combines TRBV5-1 with TRBJ2-2; 10 positions agree with TRBD1. The V gene's germline CDR1 is SGHRS and CDR2 YFSETQ. The CDR3 is 16 residues long. V shed 4 bases and J 6 bases; nucleotides not matched to a gene: 9. The full variable domain, completed using reference TRBV5-1 and TRBJ2-2, is KAGVTQTPRYLIKTRGQQVTLSCSPISGHRSVSWYQQTPGQGLQFLFEYFSETQRNKGNFPGRFSGRQFSNSRSEMNVSTLELGDSALYLCASSHRGTGEAGELFFGEGSRLTVL.

This CDR3 reads CASSPSEGDYGYTF. CDR3 bases: TGCGCCAGCAGCCCATCCGAGGGAGACTATGGCTACACCTTC. The chain joins TRBV4-3 to TRBJ1-2; D is uncertain. This CDR3 is 14 amino acids long. Germline V lookup: CDR1 LGHNA, CDR2 YSLEER. Trimming stripped 4 bases from V and 3 bases from J, with 12 bases between.

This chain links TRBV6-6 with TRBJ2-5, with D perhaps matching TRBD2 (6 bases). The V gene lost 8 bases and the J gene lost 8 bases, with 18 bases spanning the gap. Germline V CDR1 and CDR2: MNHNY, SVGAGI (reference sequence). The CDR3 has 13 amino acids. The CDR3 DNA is TGTGCCAGCGTCCCCGCGGGTGCGGGAACCCAGTACTTC. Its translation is CASVPAGAGTQYF.